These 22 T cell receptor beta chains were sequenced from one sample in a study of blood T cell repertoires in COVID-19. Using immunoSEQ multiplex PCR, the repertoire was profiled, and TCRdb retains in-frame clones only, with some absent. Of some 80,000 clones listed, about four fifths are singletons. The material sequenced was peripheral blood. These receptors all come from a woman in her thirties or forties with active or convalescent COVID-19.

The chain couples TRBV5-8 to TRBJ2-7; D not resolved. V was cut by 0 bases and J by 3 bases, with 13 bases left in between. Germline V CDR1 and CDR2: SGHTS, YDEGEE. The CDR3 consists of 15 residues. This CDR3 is CASSLGSPNYYEQYF. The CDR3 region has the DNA TGTGCCAGCAGCTTGGGCAGTCCAAATTACTACGAGCAGTACTTC.

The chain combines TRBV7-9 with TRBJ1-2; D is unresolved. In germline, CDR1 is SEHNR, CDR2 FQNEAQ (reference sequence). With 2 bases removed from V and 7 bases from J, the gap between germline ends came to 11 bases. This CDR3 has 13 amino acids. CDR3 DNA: TGTGCCAGCAGCTTACAGGAGGGAAGTGGCTACACCTTC. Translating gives CASSLQEGSGYTF.

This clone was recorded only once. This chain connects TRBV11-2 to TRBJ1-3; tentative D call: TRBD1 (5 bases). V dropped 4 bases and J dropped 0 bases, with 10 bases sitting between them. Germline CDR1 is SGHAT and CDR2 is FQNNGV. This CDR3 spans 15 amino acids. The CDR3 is CASSSRQSSGNTIYF. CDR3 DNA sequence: TGTGCCAGCAGCTCACGACAGAGCTCTGGAAACACCATATATTTT. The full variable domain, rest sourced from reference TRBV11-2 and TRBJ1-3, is EAGVAQSPRYKIIEKRQSVAFWCNPISGHATLYWYQQILGQGPKLLIQFQNNGVVDDSQLPKDRFSAERLKGVDSTLKIQPAKLEDSAVYLCASSSRQSSGNTIYFGEGSWLTVV.

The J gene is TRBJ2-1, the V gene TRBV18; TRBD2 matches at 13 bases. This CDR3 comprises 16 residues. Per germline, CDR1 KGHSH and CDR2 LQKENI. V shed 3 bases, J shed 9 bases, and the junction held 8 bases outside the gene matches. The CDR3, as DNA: TGTGCCAGCTCACCCCCGGGACTAGCGGGGCAGGTTGAGCAGTTCTTC. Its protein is CASSPPGLAGQVEQFF.

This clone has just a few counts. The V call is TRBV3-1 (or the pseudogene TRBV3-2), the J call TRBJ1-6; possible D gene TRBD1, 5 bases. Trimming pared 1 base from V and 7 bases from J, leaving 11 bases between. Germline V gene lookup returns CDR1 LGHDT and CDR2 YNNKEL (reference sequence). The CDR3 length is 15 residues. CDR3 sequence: CASSQVVAGNSPLHF. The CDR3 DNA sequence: TGTGCCAGCAGCCAAGTAGTGGCAGGGAATTCACCCCTCCACTTT.

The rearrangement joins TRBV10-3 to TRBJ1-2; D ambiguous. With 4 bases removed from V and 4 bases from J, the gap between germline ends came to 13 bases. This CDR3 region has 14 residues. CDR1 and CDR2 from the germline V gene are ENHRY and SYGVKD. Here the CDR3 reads CAISGTEQLYGYTF. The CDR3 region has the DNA TGTGCCATCAGTGGAACAGAACAACTCTATGGCTACACCTTC.

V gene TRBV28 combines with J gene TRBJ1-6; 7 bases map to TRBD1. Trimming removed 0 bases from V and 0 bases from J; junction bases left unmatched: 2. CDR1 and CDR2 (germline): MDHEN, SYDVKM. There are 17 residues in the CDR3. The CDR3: CASSLWTGSSYNSPLHF. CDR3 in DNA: TGTGCCAGCAGTTTATGGACAGGGAGCTCCTATAATTCACCCCTCCACTTT.

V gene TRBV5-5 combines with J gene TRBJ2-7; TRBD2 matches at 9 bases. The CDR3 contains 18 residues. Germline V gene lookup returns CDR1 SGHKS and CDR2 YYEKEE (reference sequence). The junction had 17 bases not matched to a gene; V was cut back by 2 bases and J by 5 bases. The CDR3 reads CASSFRAGGLGWADEQYF. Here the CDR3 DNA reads TGTGCCAGCAGCTTCCGAGCGGGAGGATTGGGGTGGGCCGACGAGCAGTACTTC.

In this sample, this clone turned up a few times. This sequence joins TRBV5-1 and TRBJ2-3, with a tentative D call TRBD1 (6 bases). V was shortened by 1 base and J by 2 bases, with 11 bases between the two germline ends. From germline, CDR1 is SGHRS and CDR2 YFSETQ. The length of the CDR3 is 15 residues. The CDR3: CASSLTAGATDTQYF. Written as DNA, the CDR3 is TGCGCCAGCAGCTTGACGGCAGGGGCCACAGATACGCAGTATTTT.

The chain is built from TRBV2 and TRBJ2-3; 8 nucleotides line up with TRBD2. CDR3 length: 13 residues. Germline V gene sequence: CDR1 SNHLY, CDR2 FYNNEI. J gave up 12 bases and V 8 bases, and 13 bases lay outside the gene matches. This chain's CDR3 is CASGTSNVEVQYF. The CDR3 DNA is TGTGCCAGCGGGACTAGTAATGTGGAGGTTCAGTATTTT.

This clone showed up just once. Here the CDR3 reads CASSVADRAAAEAFF. Here the CDR3 DNA reads TGTGCCAGCAGCGTAGCCGACAGGGCGGCGGCTGAAGCTTTCTTT. The chain carries TRBV9 and TRBJ1-1, with TRBD1 matching over 7 bases. V was pared by 0 bases and J by 6 bases, with 8 bases of the junction left unmatched. This CDR3 is built from 15 residues. Per germline, CDR1 SGDLS and CDR2 YYNGEE.

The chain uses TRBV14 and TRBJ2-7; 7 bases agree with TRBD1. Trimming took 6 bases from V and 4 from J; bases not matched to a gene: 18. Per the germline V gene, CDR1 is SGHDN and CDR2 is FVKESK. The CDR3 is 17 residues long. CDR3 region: CASSQPLVTGPPYEQYF. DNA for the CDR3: TGTGCCAGCAGTCAACCCCTGGTGACAGGGCCTCCTTACGAGCAGTACTTC.

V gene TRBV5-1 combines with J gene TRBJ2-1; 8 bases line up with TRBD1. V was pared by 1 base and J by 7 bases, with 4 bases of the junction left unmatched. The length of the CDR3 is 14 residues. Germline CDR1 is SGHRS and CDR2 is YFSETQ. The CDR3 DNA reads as TGCGCCAGCAGCTTGTACACAGGGGGGAATGAGCAGTTCTTC. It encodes CASSLYTGGNEQFF.

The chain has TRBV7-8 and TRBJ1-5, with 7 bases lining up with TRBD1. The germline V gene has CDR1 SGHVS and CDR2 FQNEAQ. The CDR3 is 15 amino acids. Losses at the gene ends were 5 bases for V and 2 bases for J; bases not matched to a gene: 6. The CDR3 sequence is CASSLNTGGNQPQHF. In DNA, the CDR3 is TGTGCCAGCAGCCTCAACACAGGGGGCAATCAGCCCCAGCATTTT.

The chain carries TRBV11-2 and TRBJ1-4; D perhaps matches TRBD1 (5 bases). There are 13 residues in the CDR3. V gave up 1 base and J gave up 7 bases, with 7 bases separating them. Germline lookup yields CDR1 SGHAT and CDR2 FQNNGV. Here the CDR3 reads CASSLGQSEKLFF. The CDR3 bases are TGTGCCAGCAGCTTAGGACAGAGTGAAAAACTGTTTTTT.

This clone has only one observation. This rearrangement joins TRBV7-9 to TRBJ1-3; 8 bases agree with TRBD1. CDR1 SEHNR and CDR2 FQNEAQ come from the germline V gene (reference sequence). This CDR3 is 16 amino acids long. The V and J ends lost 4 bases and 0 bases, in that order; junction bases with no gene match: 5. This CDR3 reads CASSWTGTGSGNTIYF. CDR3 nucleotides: TGTGCCAGCAGCTGGACAGGGACCGGCTCTGGAAACACCATATATTTT.

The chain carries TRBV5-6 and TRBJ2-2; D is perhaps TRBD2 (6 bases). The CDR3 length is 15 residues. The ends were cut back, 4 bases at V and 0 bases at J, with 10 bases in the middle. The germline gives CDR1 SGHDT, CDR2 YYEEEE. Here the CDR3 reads CASSRTNANTGELFF. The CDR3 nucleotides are TGTGCCAGCAGCAGGACTAATGCGAACACCGGGGAGCTGTTTTTT.

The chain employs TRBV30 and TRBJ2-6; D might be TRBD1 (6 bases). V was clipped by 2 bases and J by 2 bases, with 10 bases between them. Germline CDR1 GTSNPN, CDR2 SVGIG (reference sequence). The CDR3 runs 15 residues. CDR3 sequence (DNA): TGTGCCTGGAGTTTGACAGGCACTGGGGCCAACGTCCTGACTTTC. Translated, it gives CAWSLTGTGANVLTF.

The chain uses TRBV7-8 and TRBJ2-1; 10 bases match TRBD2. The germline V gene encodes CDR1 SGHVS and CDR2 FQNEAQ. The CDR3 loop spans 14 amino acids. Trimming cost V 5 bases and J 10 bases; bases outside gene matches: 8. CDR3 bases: TGTGCCAGCAGCCAATTTAGCGGGGGGACCGAGCAGTTCTTC. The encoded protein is CASSQFSGGTEQFF.

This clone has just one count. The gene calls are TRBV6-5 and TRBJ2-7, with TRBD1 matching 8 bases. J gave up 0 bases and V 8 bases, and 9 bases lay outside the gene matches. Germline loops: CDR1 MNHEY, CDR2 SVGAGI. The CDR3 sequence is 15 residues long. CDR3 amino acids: CASRDRRRSSYEQYF. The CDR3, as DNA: TGTGCCAGCCGGGACAGGAGAAGGAGCTCCTACGAGCAGTACTTC.

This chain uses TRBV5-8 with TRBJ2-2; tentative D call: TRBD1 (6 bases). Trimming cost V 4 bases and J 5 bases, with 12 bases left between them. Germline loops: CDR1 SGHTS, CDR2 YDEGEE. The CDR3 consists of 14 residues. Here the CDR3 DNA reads TGTGCCAGCAGCAAAACAGGGACGACCGGGGAGCTGTTTTTT. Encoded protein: CASSKTGTTGELFF.

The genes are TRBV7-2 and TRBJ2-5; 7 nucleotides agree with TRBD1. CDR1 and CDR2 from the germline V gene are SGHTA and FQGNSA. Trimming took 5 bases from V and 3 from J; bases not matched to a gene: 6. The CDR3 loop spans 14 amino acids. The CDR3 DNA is TGTGCCAGCAGCGCGGTAGGGACAGAAGAGACCCAGTACTTC. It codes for CASSAVGTEETQYF.